This T cell receptor (beta chain) derives from a study of blood T cells in healthy people across ages. This clonotype has only a few counts. The antigen remains unidentified. Trimming cost V 6 bases and J 6 bases, with 11 bases left between them. Germline V gives CDR1 SQVTM, CDR2 ANQGSEA. The CDR3 spans 12 residues. The second PCR ran roughly 7 to 12 cycles with a sample-barcoded 5' primer and J-beta primers. TCRdb re-derived calls from the 5' RACE reads in MiXCR, one entry per CDR3 protein. The data hold 1 million or so distinct CDR3 sequences, with approximately 26% observed a single time. Points from the study as a whole: Roughly linearly, TCR beta diversity per million T cells fell as age increased. With unsorted PBMCs, a conclusive comparison of naive versus antigen-experienced cells was not possible.

These data were likewise used in another study, on T cells of mothers and their children. According to that study: Sequencing got over 9.5 million TCR beta CDR3 reads from each mother and around 3 million from each child.

The source material was blood. This clonotype was obtained from a girl aged 2 to 10 in good health. V and J are TRBV29-1 and TRBJ2-2; the D gene is possibly TRBD1 (6 bases). The CDR3 sequence is CSVPQGAGELFF. CDR3 DNA: TGCAGCGTACCACAGGGCGCCGGGGAGCTGTTTTTT.